Below are 25 T cell receptor beta chains sequenced from a single sample in a study of cytomegalovirus exposure and HLA in healthy donors. PCR primers comprised 60 Vbeta and 13 Jbeta primers. Measured with immunoSEQ multiplex PCR; TCRdb has only the in-frame clones, and not every one. The sample has about 130,000 clones; roughly 78% are singletons. Material: PBMCs. The receptor source for this set is a man aged 25 to 45 in good health and CMV-seronegative.

The chain is built from TRBV18 and TRBJ1-4; TRBD1 agrees at 10 bases. Germline trimming cut 8 bases from V and 7 bases from J; bases unmatched to any gene: 7. Germline CDR1 KGHSH, CDR2 LQKENI. The CDR3 totals 14 residues. CDR3 nucleotides: TGTGCCAGCGCAGAGGACAGGGGGAGTGAAAAACTGTTTTTT. It translates to CASAEDRGSEKLFF.

V and J are TRBV27 and TRBJ1-1, with a possible D match to TRBD1 (6 bases). Trimming took off 0 bases at V and 7 bases at J, with 12 bases between the two ends. The CDR3 runs to 14 residues. Germline CDR1 is MNHEY and CDR2 is SMNVEV (reference sequence). CDR3 sequence (DNA): TGTGCCAGCAGTTTATCAGGGGGGGCAAGTGAAGCTTTCTTT. It specifies CASSLSGGASEAFF.

The genes are TRBV7-2 and TRBJ1-6; 7 nucleotides agree with TRBD1. J lost 9 bases, V lost 0 bases, and 5 bases had no gene match. From germline, CDR1 is SGHTA and CDR2 FQGNSA. The CDR3 is made up of 15 amino acids. Here the CDR3 reads CASSLAEGAASPLHF. CDR3 coding DNA: TGTGCCAGCAGCTTAGCGGAGGGGGCTGCTTCACCCCTCCACTTT.

The rearrangement uses TRBV7-2 and TRBJ1-1; D perhaps matches TRBD1 (6 bases). Trimming took 5 bases from V and 4 from J, leaving 14 bases between them. CDR1 is SGHTA, CDR2 FQGNSA, per germline. The CDR3 consists of 14 residues. The CDR3 sequence: CASSLQGRSTEAFF. The CDR3 DNA follows: TGTGCCAGCAGCCTACAGGGTCGGAGCACTGAAGCTTTCTTT.

The chain links TRBV4-1 to TRBJ1-1; D is ambiguous. V lost 0 bases and J 0 bases, leaving 17 bases between the germline ends. The CDR3 contains 18 residues. The V gene's germline CDR1 is MGHRA and CDR2 YSYEKL. The CDR3 DNA reads as TGCGCCAGCAGCCAAGAAGTGATACTACCCCTTATGAACACTGAAGCTTTCTTT. Translation: CASSQEVILPLMNTEAFF.

With respect to this clone: Germline and junction disagree at one end, which may indicate a read error. The J gene is TRBJ1-6, the V gene TRBV7-9; TRBD1 aligns across 9 bases. Looked up from germline, CDR1 is SEHNR and CDR2 is FQNEAQ (reference sequence). There are 17 residues in the CDR3. The CDR3 region has the DNA TGTTCCAGCAGCTTAGCCGGGACAGGGCACTATAATTCACCCCTCCACTTT. This gives the protein CSSSLAGTGHYNSPLHF.

The chain couples TRBV10-1 to TRBJ2-7; D gene uncertain. Trimming left V 0 bases short and J 7 bases short, with 10 bases between. The CDR3 is made up of 13 amino acids. Germline-derived CDR1 and CDR2 are WNHNN and SYGVQD (reference sequence). The CDR3 sequence is CASSESPGVEQYF. The CDR3 nucleotides are TGCGCCAGCAGTGAGTCCCCGGGTGTAGAGCAGTACTTC.

The rearrangement joins TRBV7-9 to TRBJ1-4; possible D gene TRBD1, 5 bases. CDR1 and CDR2 from the germline V gene are SEHNR and FQNEAQ (reference sequence). The CDR3 is made up of 16 amino acids. Deletions cut 8 bases from V and 3 bases from J, with 19 bases between. The CDR3 bases are TGTGCCAGCGGTACCAGGGTCCTAGGGCCTAATGAAAAACTGTTTTTT. This encodes CASGTRVLGPNEKLFF.

This clone showed up just once. J is TRBJ2-7 and V is TRBV10-1; TRBD1 agrees at 11 bases. V shed 5 bases and J 5 bases; nucleotides not matched to a gene: 14. CDR1 and CDR2 (germline): WNHNN, SYGVQD (reference sequence). The CDR3 loop spans 17 amino acids. The CDR3 DNA reads as TGCGCCAGCAGTAGAATACTACCGGGACAGGGGGGGCACGAGCAGTACTTC. This sequence encodes CASSRILPGQGGHEQYF.

This clone was observed once. The gene calls are TRBV4-1 and TRBJ1-4, with D tentatively TRBD1 (6 bases). The V and J ends lost 2 bases and 0 bases respectively, with 13 bases between them. Germline lookup yields CDR1 MGHRA and CDR2 YSYEKL. The CDR3 contains 17 residues. As DNA, the CDR3 is TGCGCCAGCAGCCAAACCAGGGGTCTCTCAACTAATGAAAAACTGTTTTTT. It encodes CASSQTRGLSTNEKLFF.

This chain uses TRBV5-6 with TRBJ2-4, with D possibly matching TRBD1 (5 bases). CDR1 is SGHDT, CDR2 YYEEEE, per germline. The CDR3 has 12 amino acids. The V gene lost 1 base and the J gene lost 9 bases, with 8 bases spanning the gap. The CDR3: CASSLQGSIQYF. In DNA form, the CDR3 reads TGTGCCAGCAGCTTGCAGGGATCCATTCAGTACTTC.

This clone was counted between two and nine times. The chain carries TRBV6-1 and TRBJ1-2, with D uncertain. Germline V gene data show CDR1 as MNHNS and CDR2 as SASEGT. The CDR3 is 14 residues long. The V end was cut by 6 bases, the J end by 8 bases, with 19 bases between. CDR3 loop: CASRDEGRGYGYTF. DNA of the CDR3: TGTGCCAGCAGGGACGAGGGCCGCGGGTACGGCTACACCTTC.

The V call is TRBV5-6, the J call TRBJ2-3; 7 positions agree with TRBD1. CDR3 length: 17 amino acids. CDR1 and CDR2 (germline): SGHDT, YYEEEE. V gave up 4 bases and J gave up 0 bases; unmatched junction bases: 11. The CDR3 nucleotides read TGTGCCAGCAGCGGAAACAGGGGCTACCCTAGCACAGATACGCAGTATTTT. It yields the protein CASSGNRGYPSTDTQYF.

The CDR3 DNA sequence: TGCGCCAGCAGCTTGGAAGGCGGCAATTCACCCCTCCACTTT. It translates to CASSLEGGNSPLHF. The chain recombines TRBV5-1 with TRBJ1-6; no clear D gene. CDR1 is SGHRS and CDR2 is YFSETQ in the germline V gene. Trimming took 0 bases from V and 7 from J, leaving 8 bases between them. The CDR3 runs 14 residues.

V is TRBV27 and J is TRBJ2-7; TRBD1 aligns across 9 bases. V trimming: 5 bases; J trimming: 2 bases; junction bases outside the gene matches: 4. This CDR3 is built from 14 residues. Germline V lookup: CDR1 MNHEY, CDR2 SMNVEV (reference sequence). For the CDR3, the DNA is TGTGCCAGCAGTCCCGGACAGGGGACCTACGAGCAGTACTTC. Its protein is CASSPGQGTYEQYF.

The rearrangement joins TRBV6-6 to TRBJ1-1; 9 bases are shared with TRBD1. CDR1 and CDR2 from the germline V gene are MNHNY and SVGAGI (reference sequence). CDR3 length equals 15 residues. The ends lost 5 bases at V and 6 bases at J; junction bases unmatched: 10. CDR3 region: CASSTQTGGNAEAFF. The CDR3 DNA is TGTGCCAGCAGTACACAGACAGGGGGTAACGCTGAAGCTTTCTTT.

This clone was seen just once. The rearrangement joins TRBV5-6 to TRBJ1-2; possibly TRBD1 for D (5 bases). With 0 bases removed from V and 4 bases from J, the gap between germline ends came to 10 bases. Germline lookup yields CDR1 SGHDT and CDR2 YYEEEE. There are 14 residues in the CDR3. The CDR3 here is CASSLAIGVYGYTF. The CDR3, as DNA: TGTGCCAGCAGCTTGGCTATAGGGGTCTATGGCTACACCTTC.

The chain links TRBV30 to TRBJ2-7; no reliable D call. The CDR3 contains 13 residues. Germline V gene lookup returns CDR1 GTSNPN and CDR2 SVGIG (reference sequence). V lost 2 bases to trimming and J lost 3 bases, with 11 bases between them. DNA for the CDR3: TGTGCCTGGAGTCCTGCGCGGCACTACGAGCAGTACTTC. Translated: CAWSPARHYEQYF.

Turning to this clone: This CDR3 fails to terminate in the conserved phenylalanine or tryptophan, so it likely reflects a read error. The chain has TRBV29-1 and TRBJ2-7, with 7 bases aligning to TRBD1. Germline V CDR1 and CDR2: SQVTM, ANQGSEA. CDR3 length equals 13 residues. J gave up 4 bases and V 6 bases, and 9 bases lay outside the gene matches. This CDR3 reads CSVAGTDLYEQYL. CDR3 sequence (DNA): TGCAGCGTCGCCGGGACAGATTTATACGAGCAGTACCTC.

This chain joins TRBV9 and TRBJ2-5; the D is unclear. Looked up from germline, CDR1 is SGDLS and CDR2 is YYNGEE. The CDR3 runs 15 residues. V lost 4 bases and J 5 bases, leaving 18 bases between the germline ends. CDR3 residues: CASSPFSSPEETQYF. The CDR3, as DNA: TGTGCCAGCAGCCCTTTTTCGTCCCCGGAGGAGACCCAGTACTTC.

The chain recombines TRBV10-2 with TRBJ1-1; 11 bases map to TRBD1. V was clipped by 7 bases and J by 4 bases; unmatched bases: 11. The CDR3 is 16 amino acids. CDR1 and CDR2 from the germline V gene are WSHSY and SAAADI. This CDR3 is CASIRSGTGGPTEAFF. The CDR3 DNA is TGCGCCAGCATACGATCGGGGACAGGGGGACCCACTGAAGCTTTCTTT.

The chain is built from TRBV7-9 and TRBJ1-4, with a possible D match to TRBD1 (6 bases). The V gene lost 2 bases and the J gene lost 7 bases, with 14 bases spanning the gap. The CDR3 runs to 15 residues. Germline assignment: CDR1 SEHNR and CDR2 FQNEAQ (reference sequence). The CDR3 protein is CASSLRRSGAEKLFF. The DNA of the CDR3 is TGTGCCAGCAGCTTACGACGTTCAGGGGCTGAAAAACTGTTTTTT.

This clone turned up a few times. This chain links TRBV28 with TRBJ2-1; 7 bases line up with TRBD2. V lost 3 bases, J lost 4 bases, and 3 bases stayed unmatched. The germline gives CDR1 MDHEN, CDR2 SYDVKM. The CDR3 is 14 amino acids. CDR3 in DNA: TGTGCCAGCAGTTTGTACGGGGGGTACAATGAGCAGTTCTTC. Translation gives CASSLYGGYNEQFF.

This clone has only one observation. The V gene is TRBV23-1, the J gene TRBJ2-3, with D possibly being TRBD2 (6 bases). TRBV23-1 is given ORF status, its function remaining uncertain. CDR3 length: 15 amino acids. V was pared by 5 bases and J by 1 base, with 13 bases between. For the CDR3, the DNA is TGCGCCAGCAGTGACGGGGGTACAGGCACAGATACGCAGTATTTT. Translating it yields CASSDGGTGTDTQYF.

In nucleotides, the CDR3 is TGCGCCAGCAGCCAAGCTGAAAGCCACAATGAGCAGTTCTTC. Translating gives CASSQAESHNEQFF. This sequence joins TRBV4-3 and TRBJ2-1; D is unclear. The CDR3 is 14 residues long. Trimming pared 1 base from V and 5 bases from J, leaving 9 bases between. Per the germline V gene, CDR1 is LGHNA and CDR2 is YSLEER.